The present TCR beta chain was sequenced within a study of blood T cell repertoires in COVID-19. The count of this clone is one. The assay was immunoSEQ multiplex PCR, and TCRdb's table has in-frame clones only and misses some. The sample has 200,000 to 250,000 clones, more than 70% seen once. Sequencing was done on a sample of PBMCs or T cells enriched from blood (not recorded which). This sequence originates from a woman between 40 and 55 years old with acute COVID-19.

CDR3 protein: CASSPYSAGTSYGYTF. DNA of the CDR3: TGTGCCAGCAGCCCCTATAGTGCAGGCACTAGCTATGGCTACACCTTC. The rearrangement uses TRBV9 and TRBJ1-2; D is undetermined. The CDR3 length is 16 residues. Germline lookup yields CDR1 SGDLS and CDR2 YYNGEE. V shed 4 bases and J shed 4 bases, with 20 bases lying between them.